This TCR beta chain was obtained from a study of regulatory T cells in long-lasting Graves disease. Trimming stripped 2 bases from V and 4 bases from J, with 15 bases between. The CDR3 covers 16 residues. CDR1 SGHTA and CDR2 FQGTGA come from the germline V gene. Described time point: newly diagnosed GD, antithyroid drugs for less than 3 months. Preparation of the TCR library used RNA extracted from PBMCs. With iRepertoire HTBI primers and Arm-PCR of CDR3 regions, TCR beta libraries were built. TCRdb fed the multiplex PCR reads into MiXCR, producing one record per CDR3 protein. The data contain about 430,000 distinct CDR3 sequences, 14% to 15% of them singletons. The sample also formed part of further work on T cells in Graves' hyperthyroidism and ophthalmopathy.

The TCR sequence derives from a woman in her thirties or forties with Graves disease. This rearrangement joins TRBV7-3 to TRBJ2-1; either TRBD1 or TRBD2 may fit D (5 bases each). The material was peripheral blood mononuclear cells (PBMCs), obtained at new diagnosis, from a patient treated with antithyroid drugs. The CDR3 coding sequence is TGTGCCAGCAGCTTAGGGGCTAGCCAAAGTTACAATGAGCAGTTCTTC. Translated, it gives CASSLGASQSYNEQFF.